This T cell receptor beta chain is from a study of response to subunit inactivated influenza vaccine. Using its own MiXCR run on the RT-PCR reads, TCRdb lists one record per CDR3 protein. The sample yields about 830,000 distinct CDR3 sequences, less than 20% seen once. This CDR3 region has 16 residues. Germline-derived CDR1 and CDR2 are MNHEY and SMNVEV (reference sequence). Losses at the gene ends were 6 bases for V and 1 base for J; bases not matched to a gene: 12. This sequence originates from a man in his fifties or sixties who received an inactivated influenza vaccine. The genes are TRBV27 and TRBJ2-7; 7 nucleotides match TRBD2. The starting material was PBMCs from blood, obtained 4 to 6 days after vaccination. In DNA, the CDR3 is TGTGCCAGCAGCCCAATAGCGGGCCAAGCTTCCTACGAGCAGTACTTC. This sequence encodes CASSPIAGQASYEQYF.